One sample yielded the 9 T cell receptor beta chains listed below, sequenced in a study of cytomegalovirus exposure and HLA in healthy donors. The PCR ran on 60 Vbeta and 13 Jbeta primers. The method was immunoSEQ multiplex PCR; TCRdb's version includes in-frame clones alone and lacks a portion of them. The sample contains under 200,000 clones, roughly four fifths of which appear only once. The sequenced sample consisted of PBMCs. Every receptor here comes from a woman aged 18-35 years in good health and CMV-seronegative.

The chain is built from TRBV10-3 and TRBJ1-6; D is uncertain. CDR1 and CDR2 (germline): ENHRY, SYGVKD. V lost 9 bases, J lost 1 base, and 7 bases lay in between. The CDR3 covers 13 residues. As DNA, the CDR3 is TGTGCCATTTCGAGGTCCTATAATTCACCCCTCCACTTT. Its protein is CAISRSYNSPLHF.

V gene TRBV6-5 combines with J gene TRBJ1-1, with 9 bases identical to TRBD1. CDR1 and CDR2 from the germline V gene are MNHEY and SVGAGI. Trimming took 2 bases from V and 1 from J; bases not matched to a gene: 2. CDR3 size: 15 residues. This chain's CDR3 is CASSYGDRENTEAFF. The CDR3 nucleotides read TGTGCCAGCAGTTACGGGGACAGGGAGAACACTGAAGCTTTCTTT.

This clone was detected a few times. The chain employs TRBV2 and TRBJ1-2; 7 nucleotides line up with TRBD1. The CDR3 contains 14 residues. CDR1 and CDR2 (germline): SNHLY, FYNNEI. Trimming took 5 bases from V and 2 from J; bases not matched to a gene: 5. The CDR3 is CASSQYRGNYGYTF. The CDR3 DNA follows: TGTGCCAGCAGTCAATACAGGGGAAACTATGGCTACACCTTC. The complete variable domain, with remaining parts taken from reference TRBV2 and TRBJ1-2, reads EPEVTQTPSHQVTQMGQEVILRCVPISNHLYFYWYRQILGQKVEFLVSFYNNEISEKSEIFDDQFSVERPDGSNFTLKIRSTKLEDSAMYFCASSQYRGNYGYTFGSGTRLTVV.

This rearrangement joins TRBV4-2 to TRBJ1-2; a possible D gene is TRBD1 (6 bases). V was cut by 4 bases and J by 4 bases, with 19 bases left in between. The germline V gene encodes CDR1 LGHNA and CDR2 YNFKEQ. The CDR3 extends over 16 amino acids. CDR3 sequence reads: CASSLNPDSFSYGYTF. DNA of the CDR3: TGTGCCAGCAGCCTCAACCCGGACAGCTTCTCCTATGGCTACACCTTC.

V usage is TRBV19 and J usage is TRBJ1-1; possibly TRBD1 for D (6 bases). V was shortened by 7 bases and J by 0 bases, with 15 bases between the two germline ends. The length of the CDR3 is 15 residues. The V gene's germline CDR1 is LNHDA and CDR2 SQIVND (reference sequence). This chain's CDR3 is CASMDQDRLNTEAFF. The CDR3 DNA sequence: TGTGCCAGTATGGATCAAGACAGGCTGAACACTGAAGCTTTCTTT.

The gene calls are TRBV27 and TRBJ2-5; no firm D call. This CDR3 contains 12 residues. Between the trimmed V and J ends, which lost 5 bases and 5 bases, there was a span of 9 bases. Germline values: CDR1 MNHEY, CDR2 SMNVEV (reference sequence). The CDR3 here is CASSTRMETQYF. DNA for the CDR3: TGTGCCAGCAGTACGAGGATGGAGACCCAGTACTTC.

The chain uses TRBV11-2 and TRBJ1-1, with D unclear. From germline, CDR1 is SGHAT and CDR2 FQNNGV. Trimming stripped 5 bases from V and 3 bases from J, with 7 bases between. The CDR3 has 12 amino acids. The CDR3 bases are TGTGCCAGCAGCCCACAGTACACTGAAGCTTTCTTT. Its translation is CASSPQYTEAFF.

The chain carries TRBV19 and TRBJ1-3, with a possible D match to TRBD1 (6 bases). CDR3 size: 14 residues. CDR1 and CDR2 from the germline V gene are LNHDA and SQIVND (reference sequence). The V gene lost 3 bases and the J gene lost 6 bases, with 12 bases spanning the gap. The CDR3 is CASSISAGANTIYF. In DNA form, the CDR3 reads TGTGCCAGTAGTATCTCTGCGGGGGCAAACACCATATATTTT.

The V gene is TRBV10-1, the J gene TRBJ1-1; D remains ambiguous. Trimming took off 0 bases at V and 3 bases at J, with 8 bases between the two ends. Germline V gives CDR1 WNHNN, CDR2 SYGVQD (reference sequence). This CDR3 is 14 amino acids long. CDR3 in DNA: TGCGCCAGCAGTGAGTCGACTTCGCACACTGAAGCTTTCTTT. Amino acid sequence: CASSESTSHTEAFF.